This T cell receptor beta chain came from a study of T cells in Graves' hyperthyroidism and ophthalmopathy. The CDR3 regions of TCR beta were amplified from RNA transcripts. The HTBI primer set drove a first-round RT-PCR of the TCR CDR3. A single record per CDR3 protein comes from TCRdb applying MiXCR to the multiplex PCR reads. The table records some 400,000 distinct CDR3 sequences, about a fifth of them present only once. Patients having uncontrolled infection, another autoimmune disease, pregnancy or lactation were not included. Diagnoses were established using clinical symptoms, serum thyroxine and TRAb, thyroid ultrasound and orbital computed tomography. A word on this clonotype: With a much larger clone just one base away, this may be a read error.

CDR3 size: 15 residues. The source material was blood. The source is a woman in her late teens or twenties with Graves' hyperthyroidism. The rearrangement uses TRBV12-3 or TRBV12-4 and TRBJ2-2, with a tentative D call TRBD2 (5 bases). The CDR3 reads CASSFDGENTGELCF. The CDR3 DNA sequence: TGTGCCAGCAGTTTCGACGGGGAGAACACCGGGGAGCTGTGTTTT.